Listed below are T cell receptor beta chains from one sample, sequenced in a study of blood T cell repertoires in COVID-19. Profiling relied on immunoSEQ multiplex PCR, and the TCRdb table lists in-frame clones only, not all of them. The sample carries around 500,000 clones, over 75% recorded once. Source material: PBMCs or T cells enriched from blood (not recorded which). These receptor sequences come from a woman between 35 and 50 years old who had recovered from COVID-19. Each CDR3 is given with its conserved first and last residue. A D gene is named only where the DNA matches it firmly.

CDR3aa: CASGIGTSAGSSYEQYF; d_gene: TRBD2; v_gene: TRBV7-2
CDR3aa: CASSLTTGSLGDTQYF; d_gene: NA; v_gene: TRBV5-1
CDR3aa: CASSQDSVRGTEAFF; d_gene: NA; v_gene: TRBV4-3
CDR3aa: CASSVESSGSSTDTQYF; d_gene: TRBD2; v_gene: TRBV9
CDR3aa: CASSLSGGVYYEQYF; d_gene: NA; v_gene: TRBV5-4
CDR3aa: CASSQEDPRGFLENQPQHF; d_gene: NA; v_gene: TRBV3-1/TRBV3-2
CDR3aa: CASSRPGYEQYF; d_gene: NA; v_gene: TRBV11-2
CDR3aa: CASSFLAGGTDTQYF; d_gene: TRBD2; v_gene: TRBV27
CDR3aa: CASSGPRGSSPFRGEQFF; d_gene: NA; v_gene: TRBV9
CDR3aa: CASSLAGLAGGPYGELFF; d_gene: TRBD2; v_gene: TRBV7-8
CDR3aa: CASSRYQLQRELGDTQYF; d_gene: TRBD2; v_gene: TRBV5-4
CDR3aa: CASSQDFGTPIGQYF; d_gene: NA; v_gene: TRBV4-3
CDR3aa: CSVVRDRGYGYTF; d_gene: NA; v_gene: TRBV29-1
CDR3aa: CASSLPRAGTYEQYF; d_gene: TRBD2; v_gene: TRBV7-8
CDR3aa: CASSFLPSGSDSPLHF; d_gene: NA; v_gene: TRBV11-2
CDR3aa: CASSETGATSGNTIYF; d_gene: TRBD1; v_gene: TRBV25-1
CDR3aa: CASSLMTGSGNTIYF; d_gene: TRBD1; v_gene: TRBV28
CDR3aa: CASSDRGLLDTQYF; d_gene: TRBD1; v_gene: TRBV19
CDR3aa: CASSLDRLQETQYF; d_gene: NA; v_gene: TRBV5-1
CDR3aa: CACSGGNTDTQYF; d_gene: TRBD2; v_gene: TRBV30
CDR3aa: CASSIGLANYEQFF; d_gene: TRBD2; v_gene: TRBV19
CDR3aa: CASSLRSSGSYNEQFF; d_gene: TRBD2; v_gene: TRBV11-2
CDR3aa: CTSNLGGLAGVWSYNEQFF; d_gene: TRBD2; v_gene: TRBV28
CDR3aa: CASSLEAGGRPTF; d_gene: TRBD2; v_gene: TRBV13
CDR3aa: CASSTREPQPQHF; d_gene: NA; v_gene: TRBV5-5
CDR3aa: CASTMTGENSPLHF; d_gene: TRBD1; v_gene: TRBV5-1
CDR3aa: CSVISPDRVTYGYTF; d_gene: TRBD1; v_gene: TRBV29-1
CDR3aa: CASSQVREDTEAFF; d_gene: NA; v_gene: TRBV4-2
CDR3aa: CASSLVGQYSGNTIYF; d_gene: NA; v_gene: TRBV7-6